The clone carrying this T cell receptor beta chain is labeled medium-sized. The time point denotes: patch test 2, 6 weeks after DPC sensitization. As for treatment: therapeutic diphenylcyclopropenone sensitization with weekly scalp DPC. Alopecia patients, 18 to 70 years old and DPC-suitable, served as donors. The entry originates in a study of human T cells and chemical hapten exposure. Background on the study: Sensitization was performed using 2% DPC on an approximately 2 cm by approximately 2 cm upper inner arm skin site. The study traced per-sample TCR yield variation mainly to small differences in pooled library volumes.

Germline loops: CDR1 LGHDT, CDR2 YNNKEL (reference sequence). V lost 4 bases to trimming and J lost 0 bases, with 2 bases between them. There are 12 residues in the CDR3. Each CDR3 protein gets one entry after TCRdb re-called the RACE reads with MiXCR. The sample consists of under 75,000 distinct CDR3 sequences, 8.5% of them appearing once. V gene TRBV3-1 combines with J gene TRBJ2-3, with D unresolved. The receptor was derived from a woman in her forties or fifties with alopecia areata. Some clones in this sample may be carry-over from other donors' samples. The sequenced sample was whole blood, obtained in connection with sensitization to the hapten diphenylcyclopropenone (DPC). Written as DNA, the CDR3 is TGTGCCAGCAGCCTTAGCACAGATACGCAGTATTTT. Its protein product is CASSLSTDTQYF.